This TCR beta chain is drawn from a study of blood T cell repertoires in COVID-19. About the research overall: The origin of the acute and convalescent COVID-19 samples was the United States, Italy and Spain. In each case, the material was cDNA or gDNA derived from T cells, B-cell-depleted T cells, or PBMCs.

Sequencing used immunoSEQ multiplex PCR; TCRdb keeps in-frame clones, though not all of them. In the table there are 150,000 or so clones, around 80% of which are singletons. CDR1 and CDR2 (germline): SGHRS, YFSETQ. The germline V and J ends were trimmed by 0 bases and 8 bases, with 17 bases remaining between them. This CDR3 spans 16 amino acids. The sequence derives from a human donor with acute or convalescent COVID-19. The donor label of this sample is uncertain. Sequencing was carried out using peripheral blood. This chain links TRBV5-1 with TRBJ1-4; D perhaps matches TRBD1 (6 bases). In nucleotides, the CDR3 is TGCGCCAGCAGCTTGGGATTCACAGGGCTTGGCGAAAAACTGTTTTTT. Protein product: CASSLGFTGLGEKLFF.